What follows is one T cell receptor (beta chain) and its context. Its antigen is as yet unknown. This entry belongs to a study of T cell responses to AZD1222 COVID-19 vaccine. Background on the study: Analyses pooled second doses at about 4 or about 12 weeks. Points from the study as a whole: Reportedly, nearly half the spike-specific TCRs target unmutated variant regions. Donors were mostly white British, more females; clonal diversity possibly underestimated. No repertoire was sampled before or during the peak T cell response, only after it.

Assay used: immunoSEQ multiplex PCR; TCRdb lists only in-frame clones, some missing. The data contain approximately 100,000 clones, roughly 89% of them seen just once; the ten biggest clones take up about 3%. Germline V gene data show CDR1 as SGHTA and CDR2 as FQGNSA. The CDR3 consists of 14 residues. The ends lost 7 bases at V and 6 bases at J; junction bases unmatched: 10. The chain uses TRBV7-2 and TRBJ1-1; 8 bases map to TRBD1. This TCR came from an adult in good health. The starting material was peripheral blood, obtained on day 0 of AZD1222 vaccination. The CDR3, as DNA: TGTGCCAGCACCCGGACAGGGTTGAGCCCTGAAGCTTTCTTT. This sequence encodes CASTRTGLSPEAFF.